This TCR beta chain was sequenced in a study of tumor and adjacent non-tumor tissue in lung cancer. The CDR3 extends over 14 amino acids. The germline V gene encodes CDR1 DFQATT and CDR2 SNEGSKA (reference sequence). V gave up 1 base and J gave up 3 bases, with 13 bases separating them. TCRbeta libraries were built with three rounds of nested PCR, modified from ARM-PCR. TCRdb analysed the multiplex PCR reads with MiXCR anew, one entry per CDR3 protein. The sample consists of fewer than 80,000 distinct CDR3 sequences, nearly 70% of them appearing once. No cell sorting was done before RNA was extracted from the tissue.

This chain uses TRBV20-1 with TRBJ2-7, with unresolved D. Sample: lung tumor tissue. The receptor was isolated from a woman between 65 and 79 years old with non-small cell lung cancer. The CDR3, as DNA: TGCAGTGCTAGAGGCCCCCAGGCTGGCTACGAGCAGTACTTC. Its protein product is CSARGPQAGYEQYF.